Below are 28 T cell receptor beta chains sequenced from a single sample in a study of cytomegalovirus exposure and HLA in healthy donors. TCRdb keeps only in-frame clones here, not all; method: immunoSEQ multiplex PCR. The sample yields tens of thousands of clones, approximately 96% seen once. The sample consisted of PBMCs. The receptors originated from a young man in good health and CMV-seronegative.

CDR3 residues: CASSSGQGASGNTIYF. As DNA, the CDR3 is TGTGCCAGCAGCTCGGGACAGGGGGCCTCTGGAAACACCATATATTTT. J is TRBJ1-3 and V is TRBV7-6; 12 bases are shared with TRBD1. The CDR3 loop spans 16 amino acids. With 4 bases clipped from V and 0 bases from J, the junction kept 1 base outside the gene matches. Germline CDR1 and CDR2: SGHVS and FNYEAQ.

The genes are TRBV2 and TRBJ2-7; 9 bases are a match to TRBD2. This CDR3 has 17 amino acids. The J segment lost 1 base and the V segment lost 8 bases, leaving 15 bases of the junction unmatched. Per the germline V gene, CDR1 is SNHLY and CDR2 is FYNNEI. This CDR3 reads CASWGPSGTFGSYEQYF. As DNA, the CDR3 is TGTGCCAGCTGGGGCCCTAGCGGGACATTTGGGTCCTACGAGCAGTACTTC.

The chain has TRBV9 and TRBJ1-2, with 11 positions matching TRBD1. The V gene's germline CDR1 is SGDLS and CDR2 YYNGEE. CDR3 length: 15 residues. V lost 5 bases and J lost 6; bases outside the gene matches: 9. CDR3 sequence: CASSLGVGQGDGYTF. In nucleotides, the CDR3 is TGTGCCAGCAGTCTGGGGGTGGGACAGGGGGATGGCTACACCTTC.

The chain couples TRBV30 to TRBJ1-1, with D hard to call. The V gene's germline CDR1 is GTSNPN and CDR2 SVGIG (reference sequence). V was cut by 8 bases and J by 4 bases, with 20 bases left in between. This CDR3 comprises 14 residues. DNA of the CDR3: TGTGCCCTAACTCCCCAGGTTCCCGGCACTGAAGCTTTCTTT. Protein product: CALTPQVPGTEAFF.

The chain links TRBV12-5 to TRBJ2-3; weak D call: TRBD2 (5 bases). The CDR3 totals 13 residues. The germline CDR1 and CDR2 sequences are LGHNT and FRNRAP. V lost 5 bases and J 3 bases, leaving 9 bases between the germline ends. CDR3 nucleotides: TGTGCTAGTGGTCCGGAGCGGACAGATACGCAGTATTTT. Protein product: CASGPERTDTQYF.

The chain employs TRBV2 and TRBJ2-1, with 8 bases matching TRBD1. The V gene's germline CDR1 is SNHLY and CDR2 FYNNEI. The CDR3 covers 13 residues. V trimming: 7 bases; J trimming: 6 bases; junction bases outside the gene matches: 5. CDR3 nucleotides: TGTGCCAGCAACGGACAGGGTGTCAATGAGCAGTTCTTC. This translates into CASNGQGVNEQFF.

This clone was observed a single time. The chain recombines TRBV11-2 with TRBJ2-7, with a weak D call TRBD2 (6 bases). There are 16 residues in the CDR3. Germline V gene data show CDR1 as SGHAT and CDR2 as FQNNGV. The V end was cut by 6 bases, the J end by 1 base, with 19 bases between. CDR3 nucleotides: TGTGCCAGCAGGCGAGTGGGGGGATCCTCTTCCTACGAGCAGTACTTC. Encoded protein: CASRRVGGSSSYEQYF. Variable domain in full (rest from reference TRBV11-2 and TRBJ2-7): EAGVAQSPRYKIIEKRQSVAFWCNPISGHATLYWYQQILGQGPKLLIQFQNNGVVDDSQLPKDRFSAERLKGVDSTLKIQPAKLEDSAVYLCASRRVGGSSSYEQYFGPGTRLTVT.

This chain joins TRBV7-9 and TRBJ2-3; TRBD2 agrees at 8 bases. The CDR3 length is 15 residues. Losses at the gene ends were 2 bases for V and 2 bases for J; bases not matched to a gene: 3. CDR1 and CDR2 from the germline V gene are SEHNR and FQNEAQ (reference sequence). The CDR3 sequence is CASSLLAGSTDTQYF. CDR3 sequence (DNA): TGTGCCAGCAGCTTATTAGCGGGATCCACAGATACGCAGTATTTT.

The V call is TRBV27, the J call TRBJ2-3, with 8 bases matching TRBD1. The germline V gene has CDR1 MNHEY and CDR2 SMNVEV (reference sequence). V gave up 5 bases and J gave up 7 bases; unmatched junction bases: 8. There are 14 residues in the CDR3. The CDR3 coding sequence is TGTGCCAGCAGTATAGGCAGGGGGCAATATACGCAGTATTTT. Translating gives CASSIGRGQYTQYF.

The chain couples TRBV4-2 to TRBJ2-5; tentatively, D is TRBD2 (5 bases). CDR3 length equals 15 residues. Germline CDR1 reads LGHNA; CDR2 reads YNFKEQ. Trimming left V 0 bases short and J 4 bases short, with 12 bases between. The DNA of the CDR3 is TGTGCCAGCAGCCAAGATTTGAGGGCCGGAGAGACCCAGTACTTC. Its translation: CASSQDLRAGETQYF.

The chain recombines TRBV9 with TRBJ2-7; a weak D match, TRBD1 (6 bases). The V and J ends lost 7 bases and 0 bases respectively, with 14 bases between them. Germline lookup yields CDR1 SGDLS and CDR2 YYNGEE. The CDR3 length is 14 residues. In nucleotides, the CDR3 is TGTGCCAGCGGAAGAGGGGACACCTCCTACGAGCAGTACTTC. It is translated as CASGRGDTSYEQYF. The variable domain in full, with the rest retrieved from reference TRBV9 and TRBJ2-7, is DSGVTQTPKHLITATGQRVTLRCSPRSGDLSVYWYQQSLDQGLQFLIQYYNGEERAKGNILERFSAQQFPDLHSELNLSSLELGDSALYFCASGRGDTSYEQYFGPGTRLTVT.

In nucleotides, the CDR3 is TGTGCCAGCAGCTTCTGGGGCGGGAGCGGCACAGATACGCAGTATTTT. This translates into CASSFWGGSGTDTQYF. The J gene is TRBJ2-3, the V gene TRBV5-6; 7 nucleotides line up with TRBD2. CDR3 length: 16 amino acids. With 2 bases clipped from V and 1 base from J, the junction kept 7 bases outside the gene matches. Germline CDR1 and CDR2: SGHDT and YYEEEE.

About this clone itself: Other DNA sequences in the same sample also yield this CDR3. V gene TRBV30 combines with J gene TRBJ2-3; the match to TRBD2 covers 9 bases. The V segment lost 3 bases and the J segment 2 bases; nucleotides outside the gene matches: 9. This CDR3 has 16 residues. Germline CDR1 and CDR2: GTSNPN and SVGIG (reference sequence). CDR3 region: CAWRGTQREATDTQYF. The DNA of the CDR3 is TGTGCCTGGAGGGGTACGCAGCGGGAGGCCACAGATACGCAGTATTTT.

J is TRBJ2-7 and V is TRBV28, with 8 nucleotides matching TRBD2. Trimming removed 6 bases from V and 4 bases from J; junction bases left unmatched: 20. This CDR3 spans 18 amino acids. Per germline, CDR1 MDHEN and CDR2 SYDVKM. The CDR3 loop reads CASSPPGGSLAGVYEQYF. For the CDR3, the DNA is TGTGCCAGCAGCCCCCCGGGGGGGAGTTTGGCGGGGGTGTACGAGCAGTACTTC.

CDR3 region: CASSLGGSGSTDTQYF. The CDR3 nucleotides are TGTGCCAGCAGCTTAGGAGGTAGCGGGAGCACAGATACGCAGTATTTT. This rearrangement joins TRBV7-8 to TRBJ2-3; TRBD2 matches 7 bases. Germline-derived CDR1 and CDR2 are SGHVS and FQNEAQ. With 1 base clipped from V and 0 bases from J, the junction kept 4 bases outside the gene matches. There are 16 residues in the CDR3.

The chain employs TRBV28 and TRBJ1-5; D ambiguous. Trimming stripped 8 bases from V and 4 bases from J, with 21 bases between. Germline CDR1 reads MDHEN; CDR2 reads SYDVKM. CDR3 length: 16 residues. The chain's CDR3 is CASRIKSWTGNQPQHF. CDR3 DNA sequence: TGTGCCAGCCGGATTAAATCATGGACGGGAAATCAGCCCCAGCATTTT.

The gene calls are TRBV6-5 and TRBJ2-3; maybe TRBD2 (5 bases). This CDR3 region has 13 residues. V was pared by 5 bases and J by 8 bases, with 14 bases between. Germline V gene sequence: CDR1 MNHEY, CDR2 SVGAGI. The DNA of the CDR3 is TGTGCCAGCAGTGCCTCTCTTCGGGGTACGCAGTATTTT. This encodes CASSASLRGTQYF.

This clone occurred once. The chain joins TRBV30 to TRBJ1-5, with D possibly being TRBD1 (5 bases). The CDR3 spans 19 residues. Trimming took 4 bases from V and 0 from J, leaving 25 bases between them. Germline CDR1 is GTSNPN and CDR2 is SVGIG (reference sequence). CDR3 in amino acids: CAWTTLRAPKNYSNQPQHF. The CDR3 DNA reads TGTGCCTGGACCACCCTCAGGGCCCCAAAGAACTATAGCAATCAGCCCCAGCATTTT.

In the case of this clone: An end of the junction does not agree with germline; a read error may underlie this. The chain joins TRBV6-1 to TRBJ1-2; D ambiguous. The CDR3 totals 13 residues. CDR1 and CDR2 from the germline V gene are MNHNS and SASEGT. CDR3 sequence: CASGELWAGGYTF. The CDR3 coding sequence is TGTGCCAGCGGTGAACTTTGGGCGGGTGGCTACACCTTC.

The chain carries TRBV7-2 and TRBJ2-3; TRBD2 matches at 16 bases. This CDR3 is 20 amino acids long. J lost 5 bases, V lost 0 bases, and 11 bases had no gene match. Germline-derived CDR1 and CDR2 are SGHTA and FQGNSA. The CDR3 nucleotides read TGTGCCAGCAGCTTAGCGGGGATCCCGGGACTAGCGGGAGGGGGAGATACGCAGTATTTT. Protein product: CASSLAGIPGLAGGGDTQYF.

The chain is built from TRBV19 and TRBJ2-5; 8 nucleotides align to TRBD1. CDR1 LNHDA and CDR2 SQIVND come from the germline V gene (reference sequence). V trimming: 5 bases; J trimming: 2 bases; junction bases outside the gene matches: 10. This CDR3 region has 16 residues. This chain's CDR3 is CASSVPGQVFQETQYF. CDR3 nucleotide sequence: TGTGCCAGTAGTGTACCGGGACAGGTGTTTCAAGAGACCCAGTACTTC.

The chain carries TRBV28 and TRBJ2-7; tentative D call: TRBD2 (6 bases). Germline V gene sequence: CDR1 MDHEN, CDR2 SYDVKM. V dropped 4 bases and J dropped 4 bases, with 14 bases sitting between them. The length of the CDR3 is 14 residues. The CDR3 region has the DNA TGTGCCAGCAGTTCGGTGGGACTGCATTACGAGCAGTACTTC. This translates into CASSSVGLHYEQYF.

This chain links TRBV18 with TRBJ2-7; 11 bases are shared with TRBD2. The V and J ends lost 0 bases and 7 bases, in that order; junction bases with no gene match: 5. The CDR3 sequence is 15 residues long. Germline values: CDR1 KGHSH, CDR2 LQKENI. Here the CDR3 reads CASSPPGLAALEQYF. DNA for the CDR3: TGTGCCAGCTCACCACCGGGACTAGCGGCTTTGGAGCAGTACTTC.

V is TRBV6-1 and J is TRBJ1-2; no clear D gene. Trimming took off 2 bases at V and 3 bases at J, with 7 bases between the two ends. The CDR3 is 13 residues long. The germline gives CDR1 MNHNS, CDR2 SASEGT. The CDR3 here is CASSEHRDYGYTF. The CDR3 DNA follows: TGTGCCAGCAGTGAACACAGAGACTATGGCTACACCTTC.

The genes are TRBV9 and TRBJ2-1; a weak D match, TRBD2 (5 bases). Looked up from germline, CDR1 is SGDLS and CDR2 is YYNGEE. This CDR3 spans 15 amino acids. The V and J ends lost 2 bases and 5 bases respectively, with 14 bases between them. The CDR3 loop reads CASSVFRMGDNEQFF. DNA of the CDR3: TGTGCCAGCAGCGTCTTTAGGATGGGAGACAATGAGCAGTTCTTC. The full variable domain, completed using reference TRBV9 and TRBJ2-1, is DSGVTQTPKHLITATGQRVTLRCSPRSGDLSVYWYQQSLDQGLQFLIQYYNGEERAKGNILERFSAQQFPDLHSELNLSSLELGDSALYFCASSVFRMGDNEQFFGPGTRLTVL.

V is TRBV27 and J is TRBJ2-6; TRBD1 matches at 9 bases. The CDR3 extends over 16 amino acids. After removal of 3 bases from V and 6 bases from J, the junction contained 6 bases not matched to a gene. CDR1 and CDR2 from the germline V gene are MNHEY and SMNVEV (reference sequence). The CDR3 here is CASSFGTGLEANVLTF. CDR3 DNA sequence: TGTGCCAGCAGTTTCGGGACAGGGTTAGAGGCCAACGTCCTGACTTTC.

V and J are TRBV4-1 and TRBJ2-2, with 7 bases lining up with TRBD2. The V gene's germline CDR1 is MGHRA and CDR2 YSYEKL. The CDR3 covers 17 residues. The ends lost 0 bases at V and 5 bases at J; junction bases unmatched: 9. The CDR3 coding sequence is TGCGCCAGCAGCCAAGATACGGTCGCGGGAGTAACCGGGGAGCTGTTTTTT. Amino acids: CASSQDTVAGVTGELFF.

This clone was seen just once. The rearrangement uses TRBV4-3 and TRBJ1-2; 7 bases line up with TRBD1. CDR3 length equals 17 residues. Germline values: CDR1 LGHNA, CDR2 YSLEER. V dropped 1 base and J dropped 5; count of bases not matched to a gene: 13. CDR3 nucleotide sequence: TGCGCCAGCAGCCAAGCAACAGGGGCGGTCGGTAATTATGGCTACACCTTC. The encoded protein is CASSQATGAVGNYGYTF.